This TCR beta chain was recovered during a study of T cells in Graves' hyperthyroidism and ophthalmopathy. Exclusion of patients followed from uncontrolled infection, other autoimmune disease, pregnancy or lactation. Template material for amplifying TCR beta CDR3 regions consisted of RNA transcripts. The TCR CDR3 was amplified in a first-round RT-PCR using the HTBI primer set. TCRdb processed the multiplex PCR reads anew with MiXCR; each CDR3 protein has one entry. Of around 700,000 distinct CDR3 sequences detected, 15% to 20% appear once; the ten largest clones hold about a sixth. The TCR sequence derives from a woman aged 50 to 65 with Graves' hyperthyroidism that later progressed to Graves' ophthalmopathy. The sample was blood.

The CDR3 here is CASSFRDLRSGGGYTF. The CDR3 nucleotides are TGTGCCAGCAGCTTCCGGGACCTTAGGTCCGGGGGCGGCTACACCTTC. The rearrangement links TRBV2 to TRBJ1-2; perhaps TRBD1 as D (6 bases). The V gene's germline CDR1 is SNHLY and CDR2 FYNNEI. This CDR3 region has 16 residues. V was trimmed by 6 bases and J by 8 bases, leaving 25 bases between them. Variable domain in full (rest from reference TRBV2 and TRBJ1-2): EPEVTQTPSHQVTQMGQEVILRCVPISNHLYFYWYRQILGQKVEFLVSFYNNEISEKSEIFDDQFSVERPDGSNFTLKIRSTKLEDSAMYFCASSFRDLRSGGGYTFGSGTRLTVV.